This T cell receptor beta chain was sequenced during a study of T cells in Graves' hyperthyroidism and ophthalmopathy. Points from the study as a whole: The model's output predicted ophthalmopathy at a median of 6.5 months prior to onset.

RNA transcripts yielded amplified TCR beta CDR3 regions. TCR CDR3 underwent first-round RT-PCR with the HTBI primer set. TCRdb fed the multiplex PCR reads into MiXCR, producing one record per CDR3 protein. The sample gives under 550,000 distinct CDR3 sequences, 15% to 20% of which show up once; over 45% is in the top ten. This clonotype came up a few times. Its antigen is not identified. The sequencing sample was made of blood. This TCR was sampled from a man between 35 and 55 years old with Graves' ophthalmopathy.

The CDR3 region is CSARDLRAAPTNTQYF. The CDR3 DNA reads TGCAGTGCTAGAGATCTCAGGGCAGCTCCCACGAATACGCAGTATTTT. V gene TRBV20-1 combines with J gene TRBJ2-3; D perhaps matches TRBD1 (5 bases). Germline V gene sequence: CDR1 DFQATT, CDR2 SNEGSKA (reference sequence). The CDR3 runs 16 residues. Trimming removed 0 bases at V and 7 bases at J, with 20 bases between.